What follows are 22 T cell receptor beta chains derived from one specimen sequenced in a study of shared clonotypes between healthy human individuals. Repertoires were generated with immunoSEQ multiplex PCR, while TCRdb's copy carries only in-frame clones and drops some. The repertoire has some 500,000 clones, 96% of them found once; the top ten carry 0.05% to 0.07%. Sequenced material: naive CD4+ T cells sorted from blood. Subset: CD45RA+ positively selected. The receptors come from a woman in her thirties in good health.

A word on this clone: Mismatch with germline at one junction end may stem from a read error. This rearrangement joins TRBV2 to TRBJ2-1, with D uncertain. The germline CDR1 and CDR2 sequences are SNHLY and FYNNEI. This CDR3 has 14 amino acids. CDR3 sequence reads: CASGPSRSHNEQFF. The CDR3 nucleotides read TGTGCCAGCGGGCCCTCCCGCTCCCACAATGAGCAGTTCTTC.

The genes are TRBV6-6 and TRBJ1-4, with TRBD1 as a possible D gene (5 bases). Germline CDR1 and CDR2: MNHNY and SVGAGI (reference sequence). This CDR3 is 15 amino acids long. V was trimmed by 5 bases and J by 8 bases, leaving 18 bases between them. This chain's CDR3 is CASSMTTVRNEKLFF. In DNA, the CDR3 is TGTGCCAGCAGTATGACGACAGTCAGGAACGAAAAACTGTTTTTT.

With regard to this clone: The junction does not match germline at one end; this may be a read error. The chain combines TRBV10-3 with TRBJ2-7; D is possibly TRBD1 or TRBD2 (6 bases each). The CDR3 is 12 amino acids. Germline V lookup: CDR1 ENHRY, CDR2 SYGVKD. The CDR3 region has the DNA TGCTGTACGGGGGCGCTGTCTTACGAGCAGTACTTC. It yields the protein CCTGALSYEQYF.

The V and J genes are TRBV4-1 and TRBJ2-1; D remains unclear. V lost 5 bases, J lost 7 bases, and 18 bases lay in between. Looked up from germline, CDR1 is MGHRA and CDR2 is YSYEKL. The CDR3 spans 15 residues. The CDR3 region is CASSINPTGLNEQFF. CDR3 DNA: TGCGCCAGCAGCATAAACCCCACTGGATTAAATGAGCAGTTCTTC.

The V and J genes are TRBV30 and TRBJ2-7; 8 bases are a match to TRBD2. Germline-derived CDR1 and CDR2 are GTSNPN and SVGIG (reference sequence). The trim removed 5 bases at V and 6 bases at J, leaving 9 bases unmatched. CDR3 size: 13 residues. The CDR3: CAWGLAFSVEQYF. The CDR3 DNA reads as TGTGCCTGGGGACTAGCTTTTTCGGTCGAGCAGTACTTC.

The gene calls are TRBV6-1 and TRBJ2-1; TRBD1 might be the D (6 bases). Between the trimmed V and J ends, which lost 6 bases and 2 bases, there was a span of 14 bases. Looked up from germline, CDR1 is MNHNS and CDR2 is SASEGT. This CDR3 contains 15 residues. CDR3 residues: CASRVGALTYNEQFF. Written as DNA, the CDR3 is TGTGCCAGCAGGGTGGGGGCGCTGACCTACAATGAGCAGTTCTTC.

This clone appeared a single time. The rearrangement uses TRBV5-1 and TRBJ1-3; maybe TRBD1 (5 bases). The germline V and J ends were trimmed by 4 bases and 0 bases, with 14 bases remaining between them. Germline V gene sequence: CDR1 SGHRS, CDR2 YFSETQ. The CDR3 consists of 16 residues. The CDR3 region is CASSIDSRRSGNTIYF. CDR3 bases: TGCGCCAGCAGCATCGACAGTAGACGCTCTGGAAACACCATATATTTT. The full variable domain, with the rest looked up from reference TRBV5-1 and TRBJ1-3, is KAGVTQTPRYLIKTRGQQVTLSCSPISGHRSVSWYQQTPGQGLQFLFEYFSETQRNKGNFPGRFSGRQFSNSRSEMNVSTLELGDSALYLCASSIDSRRSGNTIYFGEGSWLTVV.

This clone was seen only once. The genes are TRBV9 and TRBJ2-7, with 12 bases fitting TRBD2. CDR3 size: 16 residues. Germline V gene sequence: CDR1 SGDLS, CDR2 YYNGEE. V dropped 4 bases and J dropped 6; count of bases not matched to a gene: 11. CDR3 loop: CASSPYMTSGSSEQYF. The CDR3 DNA is TGTGCCAGCAGCCCATATATGACTAGCGGGAGTTCCGAGCAGTACTTC.

The rearrangement links TRBV7-8 to TRBJ1-1; possibly TRBD1 for D (5 bases). This CDR3 has 15 amino acids. V lost 1 base and J lost 8, with 17 bases in between. The germline CDR1 and CDR2 sequences are SGHVS and FQNEAQ. The CDR3: CASSLVWGGREEAFF. The CDR3 DNA reads TGTGCCAGCAGCTTAGTGTGGGGGGGGAGAGAAGAAGCTTTCTTT.

The chain is built from TRBV28 and TRBJ2-1, with a possible D match to TRBD2 (6 bases). The CDR3 sequence is 14 residues long. The germline V and J ends were trimmed by 4 bases and 8 bases, with 15 bases remaining between them. Germline V gene data show CDR1 as MDHEN and CDR2 as SYDVKM. The CDR3, as DNA: TGTGCCAGCAGTTCTCACCCGGGGGTCCATGAGCAGTTCTTC. Protein: CASSSHPGVHEQFF.

The rearrangement uses TRBV11-3 and TRBJ2-3, with 15 bases matching TRBD2. The germline gives CDR1 SGHNT, CDR2 YENEEA. The V segment lost 6 bases and the J segment 5 bases; nucleotides outside the gene matches: 6. This CDR3 contains 16 residues. The CDR3 is CASSPGLAGGRDTQYF. The CDR3 DNA is TGTGCCAGCAGTCCCGGACTAGCGGGAGGGAGAGATACGCAGTATTTT.

The CDR3 is CASSLAFYGTSGIDTQYF. CDR3 DNA: TGCGCCAGCAGCTTGGCCTTTTATGGGACTAGCGGGATAGATACGCAGTATTTT. The chain employs TRBV5-1 and TRBJ2-3; 13 bases line up with TRBD2. Germline CDR1 SGHRS, CDR2 YFSETQ. This CDR3 region has 18 residues. Trimming took 0 bases from V and 5 from J; bases not matched to a gene: 9.

V is TRBV11-3 and J is TRBJ2-5; D is perhaps TRBD2 (6 bases). The V gene's germline CDR1 is SGHNT and CDR2 YENEEA. V was shortened by 5 bases and J by 5 bases, with 21 bases between the two germline ends. The CDR3 sequence is 16 residues long. Here the CDR3 DNA reads TGTGCCAGCAGCCAAGCCGGGACTCCGAACGTGGAGACCCAGTACTTC. It specifies CASSQAGTPNVETQYF.

This clone was detected once. V is TRBV18 and J is TRBJ2-5; 8 bases match TRBD2. The DNA end lines up better with TRBJ2-7; the J call may be wrong. Germline V gene sequence: CDR1 KGHSH, CDR2 LQKENI. The CDR3 is 16 amino acids. CDR3 sequence: CASSPPNSGDSYEQYF. The CDR3 DNA is TGTGCCAGCTCACCACCGAATAGCGGGGATTCCTACGAGCAGTACTTC.

This clone was found once. This chain uses TRBV5-5 with TRBJ2-7; D gene ambiguous. The germline V gene encodes CDR1 SGHKS and CDR2 YYEKEE (reference sequence). Trimming took off 2 bases at V and 0 bases at J, with 9 bases between the two ends. The CDR3 totals 14 residues. The CDR3 loop reads CASSFATSSYEQYF. The CDR3 DNA reads TGTGCCAGCAGCTTTGCCACAAGCTCCTACGAGCAGTACTTC.

This sequence joins TRBV28 and TRBJ1-2; D not certain. The CDR3 consists of 11 residues. CDR1 and CDR2 from the germline V gene are MDHEN and SYDVKM. The V and J ends lost 5 bases and 8 bases respectively, with 9 bases between them. The CDR3 loop is CASSDITGYTF. CDR3 nucleotide sequence: TGTGCCAGCAGTGACATAACCGGCTACACCTTC.

The chain recombines TRBV28 with TRBJ2-7, with 7 bases fitting TRBD1. CDR3 length equals 17 residues. Germline V gene sequence: CDR1 MDHEN, CDR2 SYDVKM. The V and J ends lost 1 base and 12 bases, in that order; junction bases with no gene match: 21. This CDR3 reads CASSLYPLPGTDANLYF. For the CDR3, the DNA is TGTGCCAGCAGTTTATACCCGCTTCCCGGGACAGACGCAAATCTGTACTTC.

The chain couples TRBV29-1 to TRBJ2-2; D gene unclear. The CDR3 is 12 amino acids. Trimming took 4 bases from V and 5 from J, leaving 8 bases between them. The germline V gene has CDR1 SQVTM and CDR2 ANQGSEA. The CDR3 bases are TGCAGCGTTGCGACCTATACCGGGGAGCTGTTTTTT. It translates to CSVATYTGELFF.

The V gene is TRBV2, the J gene TRBJ1-4; D not resolved. The V end was cut by 6 bases, the J end by 6 bases, with 11 bases between. From germline, CDR1 is SNHLY and CDR2 FYNNEI. The CDR3 runs 13 residues. CDR3 residues: CASRVVADEKLFF. CDR3 sequence (DNA): TGTGCCAGCAGGGTCGTGGCCGATGAAAAACTGTTTTTT.

This chain links TRBV1 with TRBJ2-7; the D segment call TRBD1 is taken from the table without a DNA check. TRBV1 is flagged as a pseudogene. The CDR3 loop spans 13 amino acids. The CDR3 bases are TGCACCAGCAGCCGAACGGCAGGGTACGAGCAGTACTTC. It translates to CTSSRTAGYEQYF.

This sequence joins TRBV6-6 and TRBJ1-2; 7 bases match TRBD1. Germline assignment: CDR1 MNHNY and CDR2 SVGAGI (reference sequence). The CDR3 totals 16 residues. With 4 bases clipped from V and 3 bases from J, the junction kept 11 bases outside the gene matches. The CDR3 here is CASSFPPGQSDYGYTF. In DNA form, the CDR3 reads TGTGCCAGCAGTTTTCCTCCGGGACAGTCGGACTATGGCTACACCTTC.

The V gene is TRBV23-1, the J gene TRBJ1-2; possibly TRBD1 for D (5 bases). TRBV23-1 is an ORF; its function is uncertain. The CDR3 sequence is 15 residues long. Between the trimmed V and J ends, which lost 7 bases and 2 bases, there was a span of 17 bases. The CDR3 nucleotides read TGCGCCAGCACCCCCTTGGGGCGCGGGAACTATGGCTACACCTTC. This gives the protein CASTPLGRGNYGYTF.